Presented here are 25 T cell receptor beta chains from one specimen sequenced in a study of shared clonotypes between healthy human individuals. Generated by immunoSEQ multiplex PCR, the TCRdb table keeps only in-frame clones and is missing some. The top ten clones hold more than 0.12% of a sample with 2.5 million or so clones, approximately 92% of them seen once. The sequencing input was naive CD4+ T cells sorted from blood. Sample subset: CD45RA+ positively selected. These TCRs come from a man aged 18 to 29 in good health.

The CDR3 here is CASSLGQGAGRYTF. As DNA, the CDR3 is TGTGCCAGCAGCTTGGGGCAGGGGGCGGGGAGATACACCTTC. This chain connects TRBV5-6 to TRBJ1-2, with 8 bases that match TRBD1. The V gene's germline CDR1 is SGHDT and CDR2 YYEEEE. The CDR3 totals 14 residues. After removal of 0 bases from V and 11 bases from J, the junction contained 9 bases not matched to a gene.

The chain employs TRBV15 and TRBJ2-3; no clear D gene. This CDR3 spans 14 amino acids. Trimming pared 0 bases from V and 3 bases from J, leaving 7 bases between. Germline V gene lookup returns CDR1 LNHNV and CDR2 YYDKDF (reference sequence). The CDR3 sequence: CATSRDLITDTQYF. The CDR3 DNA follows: TGTGCCACCAGCAGAGATCTGATAACAGATACGCAGTATTTT.

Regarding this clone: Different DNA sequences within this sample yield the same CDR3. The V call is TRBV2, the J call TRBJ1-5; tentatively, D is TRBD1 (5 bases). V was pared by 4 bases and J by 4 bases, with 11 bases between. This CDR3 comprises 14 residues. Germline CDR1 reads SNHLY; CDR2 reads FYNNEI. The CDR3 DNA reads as TGTGCCAGCAGTGTCGGGCAGGGAAATCAGCCCCAGCATTTT. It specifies CASSVGQGNQPQHF.

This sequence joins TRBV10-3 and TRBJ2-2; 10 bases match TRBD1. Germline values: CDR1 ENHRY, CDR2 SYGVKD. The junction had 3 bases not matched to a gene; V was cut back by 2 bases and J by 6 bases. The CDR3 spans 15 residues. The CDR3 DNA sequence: TGTGCCATCAGTGAGGGGACAGGGGTGGCCGGGGAGCTGTTTTTT. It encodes CAISEGTGVAGELFF.

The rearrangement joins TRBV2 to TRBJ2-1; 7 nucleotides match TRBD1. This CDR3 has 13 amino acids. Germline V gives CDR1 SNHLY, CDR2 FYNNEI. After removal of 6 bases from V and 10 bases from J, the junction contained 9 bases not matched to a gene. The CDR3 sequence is CASSLDRAEEQFF. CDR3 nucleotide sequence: TGTGCCAGCAGCCTCGACAGGGCGGAGGAGCAGTTCTTC.

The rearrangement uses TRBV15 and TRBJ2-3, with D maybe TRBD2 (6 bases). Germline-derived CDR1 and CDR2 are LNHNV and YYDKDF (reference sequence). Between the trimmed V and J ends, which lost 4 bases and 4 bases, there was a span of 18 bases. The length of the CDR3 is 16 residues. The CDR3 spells CATSTLSGTPADTQYF. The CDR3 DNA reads TGTGCCACCAGCACACTATCCGGGACTCCCGCAGATACGCAGTATTTT.

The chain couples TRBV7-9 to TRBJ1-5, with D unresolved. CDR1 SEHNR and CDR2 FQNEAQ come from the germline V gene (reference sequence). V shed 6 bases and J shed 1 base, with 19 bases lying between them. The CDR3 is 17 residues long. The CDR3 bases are TGTGCCAGCAGATGTATCTTGGGGTGGCGGAGCAATCAGCCCCAGCATTTT. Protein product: CASRCILGWRSNQPQHF.

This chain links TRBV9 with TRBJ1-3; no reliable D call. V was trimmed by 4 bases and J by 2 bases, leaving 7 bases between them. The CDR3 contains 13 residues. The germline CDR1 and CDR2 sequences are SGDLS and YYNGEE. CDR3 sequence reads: CASSTSAGNTIYF. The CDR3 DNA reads TGTGCCAGCAGCACCAGCGCTGGAAACACCATATATTTT.

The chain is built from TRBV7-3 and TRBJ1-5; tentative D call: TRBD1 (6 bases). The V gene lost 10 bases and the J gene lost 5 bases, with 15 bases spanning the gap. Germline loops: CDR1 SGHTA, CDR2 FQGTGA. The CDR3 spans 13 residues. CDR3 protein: CAIPGGGHQPQHF. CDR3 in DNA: TGTGCCATCCCAGGCGGGGGGCATCAGCCCCAGCATTTT.

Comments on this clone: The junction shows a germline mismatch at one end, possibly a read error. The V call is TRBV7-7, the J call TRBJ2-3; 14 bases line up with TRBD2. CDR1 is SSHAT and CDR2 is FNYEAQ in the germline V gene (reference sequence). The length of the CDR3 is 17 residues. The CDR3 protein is CASSPQTSGRATDTQYF. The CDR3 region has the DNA TGTGCTAGCAGCCCGCAGACTAGCGGGAGGGCCACAGATACGCAGTATTTT.

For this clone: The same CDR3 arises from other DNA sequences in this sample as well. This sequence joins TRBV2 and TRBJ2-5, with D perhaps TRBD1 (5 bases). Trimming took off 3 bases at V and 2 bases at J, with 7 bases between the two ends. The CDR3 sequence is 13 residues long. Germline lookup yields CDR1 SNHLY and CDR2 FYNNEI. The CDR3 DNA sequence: TGTGCCAGCAGTGATCAGGGTCAAGAGACCCAGTACTTC. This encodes CASSDQGQETQYF. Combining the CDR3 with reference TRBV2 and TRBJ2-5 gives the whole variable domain EPEVTQTPSHQVTQMGQEVILRCVPISNHLYFYWYRQILGQKVEFLVSFYNNEISEKSEIFDDQFSVERPDGSNFTLKIRSTKLEDSAMYFCASSDQGQETQYFGPGTRLLVL.

Here the CDR3 reads CASSSWPWGADTGELFF. Here the CDR3 DNA reads TGTGCCAGCAGCTCCTGGCCGTGGGGGGCCGACACCGGGGAGCTGTTTTTT. V and J are TRBV9 and TRBJ2-2; D may match TRBD1 or TRBD2 (6 bases each). Trimming removed 4 bases at V and 3 bases at J, with 19 bases between. This CDR3 spans 17 amino acids. The germline CDR1 and CDR2 sequences are SGDLS and YYNGEE.

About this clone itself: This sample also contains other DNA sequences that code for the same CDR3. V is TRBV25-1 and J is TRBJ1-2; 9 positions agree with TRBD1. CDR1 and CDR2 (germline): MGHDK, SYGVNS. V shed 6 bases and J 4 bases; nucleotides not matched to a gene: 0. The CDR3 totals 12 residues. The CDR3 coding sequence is TGTGCCAGCAGACAGGGGGCCTATGGCTACACCTTC. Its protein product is CASRQGAYGYTF.

The CDR3 spells CAISGRDSSQETQYF. DNA of the CDR3: TGTGCCATCAGTGGGCGGGACTCTTCCCAAGAGACCCAGTACTTC. V usage is TRBV10-3 and J usage is TRBJ2-5; possibly TRBD2 for D (6 bases). Germline values: CDR1 ENHRY, CDR2 SYGVKD. V lost 4 bases to trimming and J lost 1 base, with 13 bases between them. The CDR3 covers 15 residues.

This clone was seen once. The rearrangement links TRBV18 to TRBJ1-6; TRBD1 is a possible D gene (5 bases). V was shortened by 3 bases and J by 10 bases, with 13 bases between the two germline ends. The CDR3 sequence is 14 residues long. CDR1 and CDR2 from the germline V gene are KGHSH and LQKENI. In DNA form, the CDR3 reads TGTGCCAGCTCACCTTTGTCGGGGGACTCACCCCTCCACTTT. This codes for CASSPLSGDSPLHF.

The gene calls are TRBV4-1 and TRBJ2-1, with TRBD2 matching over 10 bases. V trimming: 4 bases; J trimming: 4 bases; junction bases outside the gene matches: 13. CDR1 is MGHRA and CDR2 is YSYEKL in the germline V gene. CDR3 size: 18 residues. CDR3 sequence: CASSRGRAGGPRYNEQFF. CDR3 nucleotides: TGCGCCAGCAGCCGAGGACGAGCGGGGGGGCCGAGATACAATGAGCAGTTCTTC.

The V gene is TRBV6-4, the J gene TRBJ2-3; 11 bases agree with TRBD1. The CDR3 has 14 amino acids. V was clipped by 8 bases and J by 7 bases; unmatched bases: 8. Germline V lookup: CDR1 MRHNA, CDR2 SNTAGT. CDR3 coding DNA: TGTGCCAGCCGGGCCGGGACAGGGGGTTATACGCAGTATTTT. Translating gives CASRAGTGGYTQYF.

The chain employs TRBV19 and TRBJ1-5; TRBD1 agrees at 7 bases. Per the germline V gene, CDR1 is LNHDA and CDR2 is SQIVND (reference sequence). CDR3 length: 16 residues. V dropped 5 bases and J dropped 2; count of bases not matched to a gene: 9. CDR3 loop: CASSPASGTGNQPQHF. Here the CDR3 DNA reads TGTGCCAGTAGTCCGGCCTCCGGGACAGGCAATCAGCCCCAGCATTTT.

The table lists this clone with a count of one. The DNA of the CDR3 is TGTGCCAGCAGGACAGATCAGGTCTCCAAAAAACTGTTTTTT. The encoded protein is CASRTDQVSKKLFF. J is TRBJ1-4 and V is TRBV2; maybe TRBD1 (5 bases). CDR1 and CDR2 (germline): SNHLY, FYNNEI. V was shortened by 6 bases and J by 9 bases, with 17 bases between the two germline ends. The CDR3 covers 14 residues. The full variable domain, completed using reference TRBV2 and TRBJ1-4, is EPEVTQTPSHQVTQMGQEVILRCVPISNHLYFYWYRQILGQKVEFLVSFYNNEISEKSEIFDDQFSVERPDGSNFTLKIRSTKLEDSAMYFCASRTDQVSKKLFFGSGTQLSVL.

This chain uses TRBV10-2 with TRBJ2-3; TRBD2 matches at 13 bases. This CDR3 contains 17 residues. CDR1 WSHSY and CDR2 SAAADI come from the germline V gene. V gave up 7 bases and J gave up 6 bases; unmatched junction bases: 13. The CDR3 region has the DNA TGCGCCAGCAATCCGGGACTAGCGGGACCCTTAGGGGATACGCAGTATTTT. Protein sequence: CASNPGLAGPLGDTQYF.

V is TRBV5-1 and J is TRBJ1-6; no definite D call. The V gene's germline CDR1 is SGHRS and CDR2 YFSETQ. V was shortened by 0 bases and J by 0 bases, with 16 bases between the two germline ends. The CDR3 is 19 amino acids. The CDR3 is CASSLEQQQLSSYNSPLHF. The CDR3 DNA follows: TGCGCCAGCAGCTTGGAGCAGCAACAACTGAGCTCCTATAATTCACCCCTCCACTTT. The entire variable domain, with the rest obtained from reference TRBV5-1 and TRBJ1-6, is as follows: KAGVTQTPRYLIKTRGQQVTLSCSPISGHRSVSWYQQTPGQGLQFLFEYFSETQRNKGNFPGRFSGRQFSNSRSEMNVSTLELGDSALYLCASSLEQQQLSSYNSPLHFGNGTRLTVT.

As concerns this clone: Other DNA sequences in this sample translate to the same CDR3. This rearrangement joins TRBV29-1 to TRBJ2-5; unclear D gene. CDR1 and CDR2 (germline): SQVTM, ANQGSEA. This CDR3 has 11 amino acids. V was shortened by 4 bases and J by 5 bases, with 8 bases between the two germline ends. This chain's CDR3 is CSVASGETQYF. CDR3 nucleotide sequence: TGCAGCGTTGCAAGTGGGGAGACCCAGTACTTC. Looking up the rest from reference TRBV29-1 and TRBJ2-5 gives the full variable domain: SAVISQKPSRDICQRGTSLTIQCQVDSQVTMMFWYRQQPGQSLTLIATANQGSEATYESGFVIDKFPISRPNLTFSTLTVSNMSPEDSSIYLCSVASGETQYFGPGTRLLVL.

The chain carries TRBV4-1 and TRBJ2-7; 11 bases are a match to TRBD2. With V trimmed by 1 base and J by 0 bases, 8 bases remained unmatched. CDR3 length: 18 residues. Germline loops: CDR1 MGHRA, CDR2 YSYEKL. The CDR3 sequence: CASSQAPSGRWGSYEQYF. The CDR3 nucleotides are TGCGCCAGCAGCCAAGCCCCTAGCGGGAGGTGGGGCTCCTACGAGCAGTACTTC.

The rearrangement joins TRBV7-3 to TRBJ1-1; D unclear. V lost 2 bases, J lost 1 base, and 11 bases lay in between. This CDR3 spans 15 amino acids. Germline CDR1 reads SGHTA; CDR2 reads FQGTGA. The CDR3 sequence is CASSLSAGQNTEAFF. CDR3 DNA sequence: TGTGCCAGCAGCTTATCGGCAGGTCAGAACACTGAAGCTTTCTTT.

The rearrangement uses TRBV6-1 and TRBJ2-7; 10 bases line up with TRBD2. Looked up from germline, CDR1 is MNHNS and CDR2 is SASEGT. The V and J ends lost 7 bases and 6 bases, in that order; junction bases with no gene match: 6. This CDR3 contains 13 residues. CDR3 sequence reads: CASMETSGAEQYF. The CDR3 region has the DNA TGTGCCAGCATGGAAACTAGCGGGGCCGAGCAGTACTTC.